This TCR beta chain comes out of a study of long-term antiretroviral therapy in people with HIV. The assay, immunoSEQ v3.0, was run at survey level. Sequencing aimed to cover about 40,000-50,000 T-cell genomes per sample. Profiling relied on immunoSEQ multiplex PCR, and the TCRdb table lists in-frame clones only, not all of them. The sample consists of about 15,000 clones, more than 75% of them appearing once. Notes on the study in general: Within the repertoire, clones expanded before ART were dominant at all time points. Subsequent to ART, diversity was augmented yet persisted below that of transplant donor controls. Blood sampling spanned 2004 to 2017, possibly under older ART regimens.

In the case of this clone: Its antigen is unidentified.

This CDR3 comprises 16 residues. Germline lookup yields CDR1 MRHNA and CDR2 SNTAGT. Losses at the gene ends were 4 bases for V and 6 bases for J; bases not matched to a gene: 9. The sequence derives from a man aged 45-60 years with HIV. V and J are TRBV6-4 and TRBJ1-4, with TRBD1 matching 9 bases. Sequences were derived from unsorted PBMCs, sampled 6.9 years after starting antiretroviral therapy. In nucleotides, the CDR3 is TGTGCCAGCAGTGCGCCGCCCGGGACAGGGCATGAAAAACTGTTTTTT. Residues: CASSAPPGTGHEKLFF.